Given below is one T cell receptor beta chain in context. Assay used: immunoSEQ multiplex PCR; TCRdb lists only in-frame clones, some missing. Of around 220,000 clones listed, 86% are singletons. Trimming took 2 bases from V and 5 from J; bases not matched to a gene: 5. The V gene's germline CDR1 is SGHNT and CDR2 YENEEA. This CDR3 is built from 15 residues. The sample originates from a study of blood T cell repertoires in COVID-19. Seattle patient enrollment occurred during active infection, with longitudinal follow-up thereafter. This sequence originates from a woman between 50 and 59 years old with COVID-19, enrolled during active disease. Sequencing input: peripheral blood. The gene calls are TRBV11-3 and TRBJ2-3, with 9 positions matching TRBD2. CDR3 sequence: CASSLFSGGEDTQYF. The CDR3 nucleotides read TGTGCCAGCAGCTTATTTAGCGGGGGAGAAGATACGCAGTATTTT.